This entry features one TCR beta chain sequence. Its antigen remains unidentified. The data derive from a study of cytomegalovirus exposure and HLA in healthy donors. J gave up 10 bases and V 7 bases, and 8 bases lay outside the gene matches. The germline V gene has CDR1 MDHEN and CDR2 SYDVKM. CDR3 length: 14 residues. Study-level points and caveats: Exclusion applied to some V segments, including TRBV6-2 and TRBV6-3, as they were indistinguishable. Three CMV-associated chains were confirmed in vitro to be specific for CMV antigens. The likely origin of a cluster of highly shared sequence variants was a sequencing artifact. Reports indicated that the classifier achieved high specificity and sensitivity in diagnosing cytomegalovirus status.

Use of 60 Vbeta and 13 Jbeta primers characterized the PCR. Produced via immunoSEQ multiplex PCR; TCRdb's table is partial and in-frame only. The data hold some 190,000 clones, with about three quarters observed a single time. The sample consisted of PBMCs. The gene calls are TRBV28 and TRBJ1-6; 9 bases fit TRBD1. This TCR was recovered from a woman in her 40s in good health and CMV-seronegative. CDR3 sequence (DNA): TGTGCCAGCACCTCGGGGGACAGGGACTCACCCCTCCACTTT. Its translation: CASTSGDRDSPLHF.